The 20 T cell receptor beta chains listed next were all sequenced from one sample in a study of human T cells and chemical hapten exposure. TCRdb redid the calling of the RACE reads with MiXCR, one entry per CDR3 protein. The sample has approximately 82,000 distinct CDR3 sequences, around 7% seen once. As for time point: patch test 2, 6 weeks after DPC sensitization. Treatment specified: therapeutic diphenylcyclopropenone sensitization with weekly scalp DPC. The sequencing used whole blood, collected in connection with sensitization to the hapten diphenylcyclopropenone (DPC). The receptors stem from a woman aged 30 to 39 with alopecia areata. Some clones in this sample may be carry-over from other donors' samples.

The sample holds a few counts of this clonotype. The CDR3 sequence: CASSPPAGGGSYGYTF. The CDR3 DNA reads as TGTGCCAGCAGCCCCCCGGCCGGGGGAGGATCCTATGGCTACACCTTC. This chain connects TRBV7-2 to TRBJ1-2, with a weak D call TRBD1 (5 bases). V dropped 5 bases and J dropped 4 bases, with 20 bases sitting between them. This CDR3 comprises 16 residues. The V gene's germline CDR1 is SGHTA and CDR2 FQGNSA. The whole variable domain, remainder taken from reference TRBV7-2 and TRBJ1-2, is GAGVSQSPSNKVTEKGKDVELRCDPISGHTALYWYRQSLGQGLEFLIYFQGNSAPDKSGLPSDRFSAERTGGSVSTLTIQRTQQEDSAVYLCASSPPAGGGSYGYTFGSGTRLTVV.

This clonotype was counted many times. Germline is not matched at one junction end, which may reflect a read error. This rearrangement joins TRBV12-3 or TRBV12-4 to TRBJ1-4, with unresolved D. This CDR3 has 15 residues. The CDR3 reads CASSLAGRANEKLFF. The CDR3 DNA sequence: TGTGCCAGCAGCTTAGCTGGACGGGCTAATGAAAAACTGTTTTTT.

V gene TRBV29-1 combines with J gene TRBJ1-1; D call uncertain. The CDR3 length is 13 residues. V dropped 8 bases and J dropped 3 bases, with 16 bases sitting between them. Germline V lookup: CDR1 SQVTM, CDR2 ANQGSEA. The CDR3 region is CSSLRQGDTEAFF. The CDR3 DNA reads TGCAGCTCCCTCCGCCAAGGTGACACTGAAGCTTTCTTT.

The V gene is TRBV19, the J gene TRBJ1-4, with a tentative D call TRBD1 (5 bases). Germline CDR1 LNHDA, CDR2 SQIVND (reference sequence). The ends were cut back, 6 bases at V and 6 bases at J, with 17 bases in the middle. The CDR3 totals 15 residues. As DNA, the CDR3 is TGTGCCAGTAGCCCCGGGGGGGTGAGGCATGAAAAACTGTTTTTT. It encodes CASSPGGVRHEKLFF.

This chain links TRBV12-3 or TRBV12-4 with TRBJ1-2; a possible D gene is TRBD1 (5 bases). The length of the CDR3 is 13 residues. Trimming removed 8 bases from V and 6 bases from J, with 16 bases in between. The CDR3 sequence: CASALEGCDGYTF. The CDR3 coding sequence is TGTGCCAGCGCCCTGGAGGGGTGTGATGGCTACACCTTC.

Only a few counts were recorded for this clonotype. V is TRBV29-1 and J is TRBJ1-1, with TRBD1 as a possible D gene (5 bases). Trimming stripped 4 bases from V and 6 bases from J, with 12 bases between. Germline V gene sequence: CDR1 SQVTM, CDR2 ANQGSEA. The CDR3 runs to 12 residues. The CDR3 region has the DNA TGCAGCGTTGTTCCCACAGGCCCTGAAGCTTTCTTT. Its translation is CSVVPTGPEAFF.

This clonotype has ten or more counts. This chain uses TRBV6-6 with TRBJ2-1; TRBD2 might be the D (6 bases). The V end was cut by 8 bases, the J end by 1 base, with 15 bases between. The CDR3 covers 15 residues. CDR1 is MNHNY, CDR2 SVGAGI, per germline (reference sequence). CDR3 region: CASGKDRESYNEQFF. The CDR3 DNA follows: TGTGCCAGCGGCAAAGACCGGGAGTCCTACAATGAGCAGTTCTTC.

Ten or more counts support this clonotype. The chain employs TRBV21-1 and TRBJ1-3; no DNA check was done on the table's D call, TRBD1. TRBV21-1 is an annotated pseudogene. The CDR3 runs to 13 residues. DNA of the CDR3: TGTGCCAGCGACAGGGGGGCTGAGGACACCATATATTTT. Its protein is CASDRGAEDTIYF.

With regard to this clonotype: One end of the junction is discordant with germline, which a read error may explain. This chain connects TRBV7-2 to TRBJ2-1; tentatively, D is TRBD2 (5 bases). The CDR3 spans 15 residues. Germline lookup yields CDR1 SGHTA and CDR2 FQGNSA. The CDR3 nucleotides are TGTGCCAGCAGCTCAGGTCCTAGCAGATACAATGAGGAGTTCTTC. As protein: CASSSGPSRYNEEFF. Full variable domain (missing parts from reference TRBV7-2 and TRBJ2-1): GAGVSQSPSNKVTEKGKDVELRCDPISGHTALYWYRQSLGQGLEFLIYFQGNSAPDKSGLPSDRFSAERTGGSVSTLTIQRTQQEDSAVYLCASSSGPSRYNEEFFGPGTRLTVL.

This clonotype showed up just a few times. CDR3 protein: CAISESRPTNTDTQYF. The DNA for the CDR3 is TGTGCCATCAGTGAGTCTCGTCCTACGAACACAGATACGCAGTATTTT. The chain joins TRBV10-3 to TRBJ2-3; D call uncertain. The CDR3 has 16 residues. Trimming left V 0 bases short and J 2 bases short, with 12 bases between. Germline V gives CDR1 ENHRY, CDR2 SYGVKD.

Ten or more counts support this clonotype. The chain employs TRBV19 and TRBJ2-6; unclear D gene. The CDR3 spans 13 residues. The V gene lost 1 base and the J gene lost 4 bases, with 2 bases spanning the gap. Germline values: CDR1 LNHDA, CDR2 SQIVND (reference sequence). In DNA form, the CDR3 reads TGTGCCAGTAGTATAGCCGGGGCCAACGTCCTGACTTTC. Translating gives CASSIAGANVLTF.

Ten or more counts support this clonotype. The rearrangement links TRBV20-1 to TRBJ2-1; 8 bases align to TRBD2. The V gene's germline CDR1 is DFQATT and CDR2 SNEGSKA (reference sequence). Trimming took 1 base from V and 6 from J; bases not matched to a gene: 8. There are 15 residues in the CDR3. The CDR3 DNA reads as TGCAGTGCTAGAGCCCGGGGGGGGCGGTCCAATGAGCAGTTCTTC. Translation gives CSARARGGRSNEQFF.

The CDR3 DNA reads TGTGCCATCAGTGACGCAGACAGGGTTCGAGCTTTCTTT. This gives the protein CAISDADRVRAFF. The chain couples TRBV10-3 to TRBJ1-1; 7 bases match TRBD1. The CDR3 totals 13 residues. The junction had 8 bases not matched to a gene; V was cut back by 3 bases and J by 10 bases. Germline V gene lookup returns CDR1 ENHRY and CDR2 SYGVKD.

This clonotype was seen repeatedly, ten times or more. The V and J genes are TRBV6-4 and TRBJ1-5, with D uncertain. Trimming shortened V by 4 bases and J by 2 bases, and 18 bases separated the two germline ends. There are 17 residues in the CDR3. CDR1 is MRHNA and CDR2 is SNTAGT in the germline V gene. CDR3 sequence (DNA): TGTGCCAGCAGTGGTGATAGAACGGCCTGGGGCAATCAGCCCCAGCATTTT. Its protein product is CASSGDRTAWGNQPQHF.

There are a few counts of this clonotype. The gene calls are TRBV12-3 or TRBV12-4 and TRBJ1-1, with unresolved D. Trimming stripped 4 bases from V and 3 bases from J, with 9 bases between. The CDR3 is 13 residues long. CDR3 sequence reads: CASSSVPYTEAFF. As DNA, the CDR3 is TGTGCCAGCAGTTCGGTCCCTTACACTGAAGCTTTCTTT.

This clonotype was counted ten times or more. The DNA of the CDR3 is TGCAGCGTTCGGAGAATCAGAAATGAAAAACTGTTTTTT. As protein: CSVRRIRNEKLFF. V gene TRBV29-1 combines with J gene TRBJ1-4, with D unclear. This CDR3 is built from 13 residues. The germline gives CDR1 SQVTM, CDR2 ANQGSEA. Between the trimmed V and J ends, which lost 5 bases and 5 bases, there was a span of 12 bases. Full variable domain (outside the CDR3, taken from reference TRBV29-1 and TRBJ1-4): SAVISQKPSRDICQRGTSLTIQCQVDSQVTMMFWYRQQPGQSLTLIATANQGSEATYESGFVIDKFPISRPNLTFSTLTVSNMSPEDSSIYLCSVRRIRNEKLFFGSGTQLSVL.

This CDR3 reads CASSLAGGSGAIKTQYF. The DNA of the CDR3 is TGTGCCAGCAGTTTAGCGGGTGGTAGCGGGGCTATAAAGACCCAGTACTTC. V is TRBV12-3 or TRBV12-4 and J is TRBJ2-5; 8 bases match TRBD2. This CDR3 is built from 17 residues. The junction had 12 bases not matched to a gene; V was cut back by 0 bases and J by 6 bases.

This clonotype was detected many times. The CDR3 nucleotides read TGCAGTGCAACCCGCCGGGACGGGCTTCCTCGGGAGCAGTACTTC. This codes for CSATRRDGLPREQYF. This chain connects TRBV20-1 to TRBJ2-7, with D tentatively TRBD1 or TRBD2 (5 bases each). The germline gives CDR1 DFQATT, CDR2 SNEGSKA (reference sequence). With 6 bases removed from V and 7 bases from J, the gap between germline ends came to 25 bases. This CDR3 spans 15 amino acids.

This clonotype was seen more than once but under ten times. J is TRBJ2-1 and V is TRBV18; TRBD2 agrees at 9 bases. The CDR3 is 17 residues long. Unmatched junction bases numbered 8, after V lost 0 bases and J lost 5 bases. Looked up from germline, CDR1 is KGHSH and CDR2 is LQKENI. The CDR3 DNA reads TGTGCCAGCTCACCACCGGGGAGCGGGGGGCGGAACAATGAGCAGTTCTTC. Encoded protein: CASSPPGSGGRNNEQFF. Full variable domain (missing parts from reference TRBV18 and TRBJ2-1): NAGVMQNPRHLVRRRGQEARLRCSPMKGHSHVYWYRQLPEEGLKFMVYLQKENIIDESGMPKERFSAEFPKEGPSILRIQQVVRGDSAAYFCASSPPGSGGRNNEQFFGPGTRLTVL.

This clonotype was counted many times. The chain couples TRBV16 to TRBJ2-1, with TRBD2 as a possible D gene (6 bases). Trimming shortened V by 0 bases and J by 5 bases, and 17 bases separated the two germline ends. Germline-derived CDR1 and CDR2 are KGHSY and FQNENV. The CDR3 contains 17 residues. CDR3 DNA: TGTGCCAGCAGCCAATCGCCCCTTGGGGGGTCCCACAATGAGCAGTTCTTC. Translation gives CASSQSPLGGSHNEQFF.